This note documents a single T cell receptor (beta chain) sequence. In the study's own analysis: By means of reference gene primer amplification, nucleated cell counts were estimated. Using immunoSEQ multiplex PCR, the repertoire was profiled, and TCRdb retains in-frame clones only, with some absent. V, J and clone size reflect that table, while D and trimming were determined from the DNA. The profile shows around 69,000 clones, almost 85% of them singletons. This sample stems from a study of blood T cell repertoires in COVID-19. Study as a whole: The origin of the acute and convalescent COVID-19 samples was the United States, Italy and Spain. In each case, the material was cDNA or gDNA derived from T cells, B-cell-depleted T cells, or PBMCs.

Germline V CDR1 and CDR2: SGHRS, YFSETQ. Trimming took off 0 bases at V and 5 bases at J, with 14 bases between the two ends. The CDR3 loop spans 15 amino acids. The chain is built from TRBV5-1 and TRBJ1-1; tentative D call: TRBD1 (5 bases). Specimen: peripheral blood. The receptor comes from a middle-aged man with acute or convalescent COVID-19. The DNA for the CDR3 is TGCGCCAGCAGCTTGGTTATAGGGGTAGGAACTGAAGCTTTCTTT. Its translation is CASSLVIGVGTEAFF.